These T cell receptor beta chains were read from a single sample in a study of PD-L1 blockade in urothelial cancer. Assay used: immunoSEQ multiplex PCR; TCRdb lists only in-frame clones, some missing. This table holds around 130,000 clones, approximately 84% found once. The starting material was PBMCs, obtained around atezolizumab (anti-PD-L1) treatment. The receptors were sampled from a man aged 50 or older with urothelial cancer. Both conserved end residues are part of each CDR3. The D gene is left open where the match is weak. Rows may omit the clone size; those that give it use once, few, many or a size class.

TRBD2	TRBV2	NA	TRBJ2-5	TGTGCCAGCGTCCTAGCGGGATTCGTTGAGACCCAGTACTTC	CASVLAGFVETQYF
TRBD2	TRBV5-4	few	TRBJ2-1	TGTGCCAGCAGCTTGCTAGCGGGAGGAAATGAGCAGTTCTTC	CASSLLAGGNEQFF
TRBD2	TRBV28	NA	TRBJ2-1	TGTGCCAGCACCCCCGGACTAGCGGGACAAAACAATGAGCAGTTCTTC	CASTPGLAGQNNEQFF
NA	TRBV7-6	NA	TRBJ2-3	TGTGCCAGCAGCTTAGCGATGGGAGATGCGCAGTATTTT	CASSLAMGDAQYF
TRBD2	TRBV29-1	once	TRBJ2-1	TGCAGCGTAGGGACTAGCGGCTACAATGAGCAGTTCTTC	CSVGTSGYNEQFF
TRBD2	TRBV5-1	once	TRBJ2-1	TGCGCCAGCAGCTTTCCGGGACTAGCGATCGATGAGCAGTTCTTC	CASSFPGLAIDEQFF
TRBD2	TRBV2	once	TRBJ2-2	TGTGCCAGCAGTATTCTAGGGGAGGGCGGGGAGCTGTTTTTT	CASSILGEGGELFF
TRBD2	TRBV11-2	NA	TRBJ2-5	TGTGCCAGCAGCTACGGGGGGGTTTCCCAAGAGACCCAGTACTTC	CASSYGGVSQETQYF
NA	TRBV5-5	NA	TRBJ1-3	TGTGCCAGCAGCTTGGCAGGGACTGGAAACACCATATATTTT	CASSLAGTGNTIYF
NA	TRBV6-5	NA	TRBJ2-7	TGTGCCAGCAGTTCCTCCCAATACGAGCAGTACTTC	CASSSSQYEQYF
NA	TRBV7-3	NA	TRBJ2-3	TGTGCCAGCAGCCCCGACAGGGATACGCAGTATTTT	CASSPDRDTQYF
NA	TRBV6-5	NA	TRBJ2-7	TGTGCCAGCACCCCCAGTCAGCAGTACTTC	CASTPSQQYF
NA	TRBV12-1	NA	TRBJ2-2	TGTGCCAGCAGCTCTGCAGGCCTAGCCGCGGGCCACGGGGAGCTGTTTTTT	CASSSAGLAAGHGELFF
TRBD1	TRBV7-6	NA	TRBJ1-1	TGTGCCAGCAGCTTCAGACAGGGGGCCCCGAACACTGAAGCTTTCTTT	CASSFRQGAPNTEAFF
TRBD2	TRBV9	NA	TRBJ2-1	TGTGCCAGCACGACTAGCGGGTCCCACAATGAGCAGTTCTTC	CASTTSGSHNEQFF
NA	TRBV19	NA	TRBJ2-2	TGTGCCAGTAGTATTCCCACCAGGGTTCACGGGGAGCTGTTTTTT	CASSIPTRVHGELFF
TRBD1	TRBV27	NA	TRBJ2-6	TGTGCCAGCAGTCCTAGGTGGACAGGGCATCTCCTGACTTTC	CASSPRWTGHLLTF
TRBD2	TRBV18	NA	TRBJ2-7	TGTGCCAGCTCAGATACTAGCGGGTTCTACGAGCAGTACTTC	CASSDTSGFYEQYF
TRBD2	TRBV10-3	NA	TRBJ2-7	TGTGCCATCAGTGAGGGGACTAGCAGGTACGAGCAGTACTTC	CAISEGTSRYEQYF
NA	TRBV6-5	NA	TRBJ1-3	TGTGCCAGCAGTTACTCGGGAGGGCGAAACACCATATATTTT	CASSYSGGRNTIYF
NA	TRBV10-3	NA	TRBJ2-5	TGTGCCATCGGGGCTAGCGAGGGGCGAGAGACCCAGTACTTC	CAIGASEGRETQYF
TRBD1	TRBV29-1	NA	TRBJ1-4	TGCAGCGTTGAAGATTTGGACAGGGGAAATGAAAAACTGTTTTTT	CSVEDLDRGNEKLFF
TRBD2	TRBV18	NA	TRBJ2-3	TGTGCCAGCTCACCACCAATAGCGGGAGCAGATACGCAGTATTTT	CASSPPIAGADTQYF
NA	TRBV30	NA	TRBJ1-5	TGTGCCTGGAGTGCTCAGGGCAATCAGCCCCAGCATTTT	CAWSAQGNQPQHF
TRBD1	TRBV15	NA	TRBJ2-7	TGTGCCACCAGCAGAAGACAGGGTTCGTACGAGCAGTACTTC	CATSRRQGSYEQYF
TRBD1	TRBV28	NA	TRBJ1-3	TGTGCCAGCAGTTTATACAGGGGAGGCCCCTCCGCTGGAAACACCATATATTTT	CASSLYRGGPSAGNTIYF
NA	TRBV2	NA	TRBJ2-2	TGTGCCAGCAGTGAGCGTGCGGGGGCGGTAATCGGGGAGCTGTTTTTT	CASSERAGAVIGELFF
TRBD2	TRBV29-1	NA	TRBJ2-1	TGCAGCGTTGTCCGGCCAGGCGGGGCGGGGGGAGATTACAATGAGCAGTTCTTC	CSVVRPGGAGGDYNEQFF
NA	TRBV28	NA	TRBJ1-2	TGTGCCAGCAGCCCCTCGGGTTTTAACTATGGCTACACCTTC	CASSPSGFNYGYTF
TRBD2	TRBV18	NA	TRBJ2-3	TGTGCCAGCTCACTCAATAGCGGGAGCGTCACAGATACGCAGTATTTT	CASSLNSGSVTDTQYF
NA	TRBV27	NA	TRBJ2-7	TGTGCCAGCAGTCTCCACGGGGGTCAAGCCTACGAGCAGTACTTC	CASSLHGGQAYEQYF
TRBD1	TRBV5-1	NA	TRBJ2-7	TGCGCCAGCACCGGGACAGGGGACGAGCAGTACTTC	CASTGTGDEQYF
NA	TRBV28	once	TRBJ1-6	TGTGCCAGCATCCCGGGAGGCGGAAGAAATTCACCCCTCCACTTT	CASIPGGGRNSPLHF
NA	TRBV29-1	NA	TRBJ1-5	TGCAGCGTCCATGGAGGCGGACAGTGCGACAATCAGCCCCAGCATTTT	CSVHGGGQCDNQPQHF
TRBD2	TRBV5-5	NA	TRBJ2-5	TGTGCCAGCACCAGCGGGGGGGAACAAGAGACCCAGTACTTC	CASTSGGEQETQYF
NA	TRBV6-1	few	TRBJ2-7	TGTGCCAGCAGTCCCAAAGGCGGGTCCTACGAGCAGTACTTC	CASSPKGGSYEQYF
NA	TRBV18	NA	TRBJ2-3	TGTGCCAGCTCACCCGGGGGAGATACGCAGTATTTT	CASSPGGDTQYF
TRBD1	TRBV28	NA	TRBJ2-2	TGTGCCAGCAGTTTGCCCGGGACAGAGACCGGGGAGCTGTTTTTT	CASSLPGTETGELFF
TRBD1	TRBV27	NA	TRBJ1-4	TGTGCCAGCAGTTTATCAGGGACAGGGGTTGAAAAACTGTTTTTT	CASSLSGTGVEKLFF
TRBD1	TRBV5-8	NA	TRBJ1-5	TGTGCCAGCAACGAGGGACAGGGTCGCAATCAGCCCCAGCATTTT	CASNEGQGRNQPQHF
NA	TRBV11-2	NA	TRBJ2-1	TGTGCCAGCAGCTTAGATAACAGGAGCGGGTCGAGCTCCTACAATGAGCAGTTCTTC	CASSLDNRSGSSSYNEQFF
TRBD1	TRBV7-2	NA	TRBJ2-4	TGTGCCAGCAGCCAGGACAGGGGGGGCAACATTCAGTACTTC	CASSQDRGGNIQYF
TRBD1	TRBV6-1	NA	TRBJ1-5	TGTGCCAGCAGTGAAATAACAGGGGTTCAGCCCCAGCATTTT	CASSEITGVQPQHF
NA	TRBV30	NA	TRBJ1-1	TGTGCCTGGACCGCTCGGGGGGCGACGGGTGAAGCTTTCTTT	CAWTARGATGEAFF
NA	TRBV28	NA	TRBJ2-2	TGTGCCAGCAGTTTGGGCCCCGGGGAGCTGTTTTTT	CASSLGPGELFF
NA	TRBV6-1	NA	TRBJ1-1	TGTGCCAGCAGACTCGGGGGGGCTGAAGCTTTCTTT	CASRLGGAEAFF